One sample yielded the 23 T cell receptor beta chains listed below, sequenced in a study of long-term antiretroviral therapy in people with HIV. Survey-level immunoSEQ v3.0 assays were run. Generated by immunoSEQ multiplex PCR, the TCRdb table keeps only in-frame clones and is missing some. The table records about 22,000 clones, around 85% of them present only once. This material consisted of unsorted PBMCs, taken roughly 4 years after starting antiretroviral therapy. Receptors were obtained from a young man with HIV.

This chain joins TRBV7-2 and TRBJ1-2, with D hard to call. CDR1 is SGHTA and CDR2 is FQGNSA in the germline V gene. The CDR3 spans 12 residues. V was trimmed by 2 bases and J by 5 bases, leaving 6 bases between them. In DNA form, the CDR3 reads TGTGCCAGCAGCTTATCAGGATATGGCTACACCTTC. Encoded protein: CASSLSGYGYTF.

This sequence joins TRBV18 and TRBJ1-4; D is undetermined. Trimming shortened V by 2 bases and J by 2 bases, and 9 bases separated the two germline ends. The CDR3 length is 15 residues. From germline, CDR1 is KGHSH and CDR2 LQKENI. The CDR3 sequence is CASSPARGTNEKLFF. The CDR3 region has the DNA TGTGCCAGCTCACCAGCCCGCGGTACTAATGAAAAACTGTTTTTT.

The chain joins TRBV7-8 to TRBJ1-2; a possible D gene is TRBD1 (5 bases). The CDR3 runs 16 residues. Germline CDR1 and CDR2: SGHVS and FQNEAQ. V lost 5 bases, J lost 6 bases, and 22 bases lay in between. The CDR3 loop reads CASSPLRGRITHGYTF. Here the CDR3 DNA reads TGTGCCAGCAGCCCACTCCGGGGACGCATAACGCATGGCTACACCTTC.

The rearrangement joins TRBV5-8 to TRBJ1-6; D unresolved. Between the trimmed V and J ends, which lost 10 bases and 0 bases, there was a span of 11 bases. In germline, CDR1 is SGHTS, CDR2 YDEGEE. This CDR3 has 14 amino acids. In DNA form, the CDR3 reads TGTGCCTGCCAGCGGAGCTCCTATAATTCACCCCTCCACTTT. This encodes CACQRSSYNSPLHF.

Regarding this clone: Within the sample, other DNA sequences also encode this same CDR3. The genes are TRBV6-1 and TRBJ2-1; 9 positions agree with TRBD1. This CDR3 region has 14 residues. Germline values: CDR1 MNHNS, CDR2 SASEGT. The V gene end was trimmed by 6 bases and the J gene end by 6 bases; junction bases not matched to a gene: 6. Here the CDR3 DNA reads TGTGCCAGCAGGCCGGGACAGGGTTTCAATGAGCAGTTCTTC. Translating gives CASRPGQGFNEQFF.

This clone is a singleton in its sample. The chain combines TRBV7-8 with TRBJ2-7; 7 nucleotides line up with TRBD2. This CDR3 region has 15 residues. Germline V CDR1 and CDR2: SGHVS, FQNEAQ. Unmatched junction bases numbered 9, after V lost 0 bases and J lost 7 bases. CDR3 protein: CASSLAGLLLREQYF. The DNA for the CDR3 is TGTGCCAGCAGCTTAGCGGGACTATTACTGCGGGAGCAGTACTTC. Drawing the rest from reference TRBV7-8 and TRBJ2-7, the complete variable domain is GAGVSQSPRYKVAKRGQDVALRCDPISGHVSLFWYQQALGQGPEFLTYFQNEAQLDKSGLPSDRFFAERPEGSVSTLKIQRTQQEDSAVYLCASSLAGLLLREQYFGPGTRLTVT.

The J gene is TRBJ2-3, the V gene TRBV7-9, with D unclear. V was cut by 1 base and J by 2 bases, with 7 bases left in between. Germline lookup yields CDR1 SEHNR and CDR2 FQNEAQ (reference sequence). The CDR3 runs 14 residues. In DNA form, the CDR3 reads TGTGCCAGCAGCTTAGTGCTCTTCACAGATACGCAGTATTTT. Amino acids: CASSLVLFTDTQYF. Full variable domain (outside the CDR3, taken from reference TRBV7-9 and TRBJ2-3): DTGVSQNPRHKITKRGQNVTFRCDPISEHNRLYWYRQTLGQGPEFLTYFQNEAQLEKSRLLSDRFSAERPKGSFSTLEIQRTEQGDSAMYLCASSLVLFTDTQYFGPGTRLTVL.

The rearrangement links TRBV7-9 to TRBJ2-7; 8 nucleotides align to TRBD1. This CDR3 contains 13 residues. Germline trimming cut 6 bases from V and 5 bases from J; bases unmatched to any gene: 6. Germline-derived CDR1 and CDR2 are SEHNR and FQNEAQ (reference sequence). The CDR3 coding sequence is TGTGCCAGCAGGGGGAGGACAGGGAACGAGCAGTACGTC. Encoded protein: CASRGRTGNEQYV.

The genes are TRBV11-2 and TRBJ2-5; 7 nucleotides line up with TRBD1. Per germline, CDR1 SGHAT and CDR2 FQNNGV. The CDR3 sequence is 13 residues long. The V and J ends lost 5 bases and 3 bases, in that order; junction bases with no gene match: 3. The CDR3 DNA follows: TGTGCCAGCAGCCCCGACAGGGAAGAGACCCAGTACTTC. Its translation: CASSPDREETQYF.

The chain combines TRBV28 with TRBJ1-6, with 8 bases lining up with TRBD1. The CDR3 runs 14 residues. The germline V gene encodes CDR1 MDHEN and CDR2 SYDVKM. V dropped 6 bases and J dropped 6; count of bases not matched to a gene: 4. The CDR3 DNA reads as TGTGCCAGCAGGGGGGACAGGTTTAATTCACCCCTCCACTTT. Translation: CASRGDRFNSPLHF.

The chain has TRBV18 and TRBJ1-6; 7 nucleotides agree with TRBD1. Trimming at V came to 5 bases and at J to 7 bases, leaving 5 bases not matched to a gene. The germline V gene encodes CDR1 KGHSH and CDR2 LQKENI. This CDR3 is 14 amino acids long. CDR3 nucleotide sequence: TGTGCCAGCTCATCCGGGACAGTGAATTCACCCCTCCACTTT. Translating gives CASSSGTVNSPLHF. The whole variable domain, filled in from reference TRBV18 and TRBJ1-6, reads NAGVMQNPRHLVRRRGQEARLRCSPMKGHSHVYWYRQLPEEGLKFMVYLQKENIIDESGMPKERFSAEFPKEGPSILRIQQVVRGDSAAYFCASSSGTVNSPLHFGNGTRLTVT.

This clone turned up a few times. The J gene is TRBJ2-3, the V gene TRBV28, with a weak D call TRBD1 (6 bases). The CDR3 sequence is 14 residues long. Looked up from germline, CDR1 is MDHEN and CDR2 is SYDVKM. V dropped 3 bases and J dropped 4 bases, with 11 bases sitting between them. The CDR3 DNA reads TGTGCCAGCAGTTTGCCAGGGGCGGCAGATACGCAGTATTTT. As protein: CASSLPGAADTQYF.

CDR3 protein: CASSDWAGDGYTF. The CDR3 coding sequence is TGTGCCAGCAGTGACTGGGCAGGGGACGGCTACACCTTC. The chain combines TRBV2 with TRBJ1-2; tentatively, D is TRBD1 (6 bases). Germline CDR1 reads SNHLY; CDR2 reads FYNNEI. The CDR3 runs 13 residues. V was trimmed by 3 bases and J by 8 bases, leaving 13 bases between them.

The chain employs TRBV5-1 and TRBJ2-1; TRBD1 or TRBD2 may be the D gene (5 bases each). Looked up from germline, CDR1 is SGHRS and CDR2 is YFSETQ. The CDR3 has 16 residues. The V and J ends lost 0 bases and 5 bases respectively, with 15 bases between them. The CDR3, as DNA: TGCGCCAGCAGCTTGGCGGGCAGGGAGCTCCACAATGAGCAGTTCTTC. The encoded protein is CASSLAGRELHNEQFF.

This clone was counted a single time. V usage is TRBV19 and J usage is TRBJ2-3, with D possibly TRBD2 on 7 matching bases. CDR1 and CDR2 (germline): LNHDA, SQIVND (reference sequence). The CDR3 totals 14 residues. V was pared by 5 bases and J by 8 bases, with 17 bases between. CDR3 amino acids: CASSGFRGAGTQYF. The CDR3 DNA follows: TGTGCCAGTAGTGGCTTCCGGGGGGCCGGTACGCAGTATTTT.

V and J are TRBV27 and TRBJ1-2; tentative D call: TRBD1 (6 bases). Trimming stripped 6 bases from V and 2 bases from J, with 10 bases between. The CDR3 spans 13 residues. CDR1 is MNHEY and CDR2 is SMNVEV in the germline V gene (reference sequence). The CDR3 DNA follows: TGTGCCAGCAGCCCTACAGGGAACTATGGCTACACCTTC. This sequence encodes CASSPTGNYGYTF.

The J gene is TRBJ1-2, the V gene TRBV28; 11 nucleotides align to TRBD1. The CDR3 contains 14 residues. V lost 2 bases and J lost 8; bases outside the gene matches: 4. Germline CDR1 reads MDHEN; CDR2 reads SYDVKM. This CDR3 reads CASSLRDRGSGYTF. In DNA form, the CDR3 reads TGTGCCAGCAGTTTACGGGACAGGGGGTCGGGCTACACCTTC.

The chain joins TRBV10-2 to TRBJ1-5; D remains ambiguous. Germline V gene sequence: CDR1 WSHSY, CDR2 SAAADI. Deletions cut 4 bases from V and 7 bases from J, with 20 bases between. This CDR3 has 16 amino acids. The CDR3 sequence: CASSATPEGRRQPQHF. DNA of the CDR3: TGCGCCAGCAGTGCGACACCGGAGGGCAGAAGACAGCCCCAGCATTTT.

CDR3 coding DNA: TGTGCCAGCAGCCCCCGGGTAGGGACTGAAGCTTTCTTT. Translating it yields CASSPRVGTEAFF. The chain employs TRBV11-1 and TRBJ1-1, with D hard to call. V was trimmed by 5 bases and J by 5 bases, leaving 12 bases between them. CDR1 SGHAT and CDR2 FQDESV come from the germline V gene (reference sequence). This CDR3 region has 13 residues.

V is TRBV10-3 and J is TRBJ2-7, with D maybe TRBD2 (6 bases). The CDR3 is 14 amino acids. From germline, CDR1 is ENHRY and CDR2 SYGVKD. V was pared by 2 bases and J by 0 bases, with 8 bases between. The CDR3 nucleotides read TGTGCCATCAGTGAGGGGACTTACTCCTACGAGCAGTACTTC. Translation: CAISEGTYSYEQYF.

The chain has TRBV11-2 and TRBJ2-2; D not resolved. V lost 1 base and J 7 bases, leaving 4 bases between the germline ends. The CDR3 is 12 amino acids. Germline assignment: CDR1 SGHAT and CDR2 FQNNGV. The CDR3 loop is CASSLGIGELFF. CDR3 bases: TGTGCCAGCAGCTTAGGGATCGGGGAGCTGTTTTTT. Variable domain in full (rest from reference TRBV11-2 and TRBJ2-2): EAGVAQSPRYKIIEKRQSVAFWCNPISGHATLYWYQQILGQGPKLLIQFQNNGVVDDSQLPKDRFSAERLKGVDSTLKIQPAKLEDSAVYLCASSLGIGELFFGEGSRLTVL.

The rearrangement links TRBV9 to TRBJ2-2; 8 bases align to TRBD1. The CDR3 spans 14 residues. With V trimmed by 5 bases and J by 1 base, 1 base remained unmatched. Looked up from germline, CDR1 is SGDLS and CDR2 is YYNGEE. The CDR3 is CASRTGGNTGELFF. The CDR3 DNA follows: TGTGCCAGCAGAACAGGGGGGAACACCGGGGAGCTGTTTTTT.

The chain combines TRBV6-6 with TRBJ1-2, with D possibly TRBD1 on 5 matching bases. The V end lost 4 bases, the J end lost 4 bases, and 13 bases lay between the germline ends. There are 14 residues in the CDR3. Germline V gene lookup returns CDR1 MNHNY and CDR2 SVGAGI (reference sequence). The CDR3 sequence: CASSSLRVRYGYTF. DNA for the CDR3: TGTGCCAGCAGTTCGCTCAGGGTTCGCTATGGCTACACCTTC.